One sample yielded the 27 T cell receptor beta chains listed below, sequenced in a study of OX40 agonist ivuxolimab in advanced cancers. Only in-frame clones appear in the TCRdb table, and some are missing; sequencing was by immunoSEQ multiplex PCR. The repertoire includes about 22,000 clones, 87% of them detected once, and 15% to 20% sits in the top ten. This specimen consisted of CD4+ or CD8+ T cells sorted from blood, obtained in a trial of the OX40 agonist ivuxolimab. Source of these receptors: an adult with an advanced solid tumor such as melanoma, head and neck, liver or kidney cancer.

This clone was seen more than once but under ten times. The chain uses TRBV7-9 and TRBJ2-3; D possibly corresponds to TRBD1 (8 bases). Germline values: CDR1 SEHNR, CDR2 FQNEAQ (reference sequence). CDR3 length: 14 residues. V shed 5 bases and J shed 4 bases, with 13 bases lying between them. The CDR3 loop is CASSDRGGADTQYF. Written as DNA, the CDR3 is TGTGCCAGCAGCGACAGGGGAGGGGCAGATACGCAGTATTTT. The whole variable domain, remainder taken from reference TRBV7-9 and TRBJ2-3, is DTGVSQNPRHKITKRGQNVTFRCDPISEHNRLYWYRQTLGQGPEFLTYFQNEAQLEKSRLLSDRFSAERPKGSFSTLEIQRTEQGDSAMYLCASSDRGGADTQYFGPGTRLTVL.

V is TRBV27 and J is TRBJ1-1, with a weak D call TRBD1 (5 bases). CDR1 MNHEY and CDR2 SMNVEV come from the germline V gene (reference sequence). There are 12 residues in the CDR3. The V gene lost 4 bases and the J gene lost 6 bases, with 9 bases spanning the gap. In nucleotides, the CDR3 is TGTGCCAGCAGTTCGATAGGGGCTGAAGCTTTCTTT. Amino acids: CASSSIGAEAFF.

This chain links TRBV4-1 with TRBJ1-3; D is uncertain. V lost 1 base, J lost 8 bases, and 12 bases lay in between. In germline, CDR1 is MGHRA, CDR2 YSYEKL. The CDR3 is made up of 14 amino acids. DNA of the CDR3: TGCGCCAGCAGCCAAGTGGAAGGAGTGGACACCATATATTTT. It is translated as CASSQVEGVDTIYF.

By sample share, this clone is medium-sized. The CDR3, as DNA: TGCGCCAGCAGCCAATTCCAGGGGCAGGGGGAAAAACTGTTTTTT. It encodes CASSQFQGQGEKLFF. The V and J genes are TRBV4-1 and TRBJ1-4, with D possibly TRBD1 on 6 matching bases. Trimming took off 2 bases at V and 8 bases at J, with 15 bases between the two ends. Per germline, CDR1 MGHRA and CDR2 YSYEKL. This CDR3 region has 15 residues.

The chain combines TRBV7-3 with TRBJ1-2; 7 bases map to TRBD1. The CDR3 is 15 amino acids. Germline CDR1 is SGHTA and CDR2 is FQGTGA. Unmatched junction bases numbered 6, after V lost 1 base and J lost 4 bases. CDR3 residues: CASSLRQGDIYGYTF. CDR3 sequence (DNA): TGTGCCAGCAGCTTAAGGCAGGGGGATATCTATGGCTACACCTTC.

The chain employs TRBV6-5 and TRBJ2-1; 10 nucleotides align to TRBD2. The germline V gene has CDR1 MNHEY and CDR2 SVGAGI. V trimming: 6 bases; J trimming: 7 bases; junction bases outside the gene matches: 6. The CDR3 has 14 residues. The CDR3: CASRWSGGANEQFF. DNA for the CDR3: TGTGCCAGCAGATGGAGCGGGGGGGCGAATGAGCAGTTCTTC.

This chain links TRBV15 with TRBJ2-5, with D possibly TRBD1 on 6 matching bases. Germline loops: CDR1 LNHNV, CDR2 YYDKDF (reference sequence). V lost 1 base and J lost 2, with 11 bases in between. This CDR3 has 15 amino acids. The CDR3 DNA reads TGTGCCACCAGCAGAGTAAGAACAGGGCAAGAGACCCAGTACTTC. Protein product: CATSRVRTGQETQYF. Based on the CDR3 plus reference TRBV15 and TRBJ2-5, the full variable domain is DAMVIQNPRYQVTQFGKPVTLSCSQTLNHNVMYWYQQKSSQAPKLLFHYYDKDFNNEADTPDNFQSRRPNTSFCFLDIRSPGLGDTAMYLCATSRVRTGQETQYFGPGTRLLVL.

V usage is TRBV28 and J usage is TRBJ1-1; 10 nucleotides match TRBD1. V trimming: 3 bases; J trimming: 5 bases; junction bases outside the gene matches: 6. Germline CDR1 is MDHEN and CDR2 is SYDVKM. This CDR3 is 15 amino acids long. CDR3 loop: CASSFRDRGYTEAFF. In nucleotides, the CDR3 is TGTGCCAGCAGTTTTAGGGACAGGGGTTATACTGAAGCTTTCTTT.

CDR3 residues: CASSSSTGGNTEAFF. The CDR3 bases are TGTGCCAGTAGTTCCTCGACAGGGGGGAACACTGAAGCTTTCTTT. This sequence joins TRBV19 and TRBJ1-1; 9 nucleotides match TRBD1. This CDR3 comprises 15 residues. Germline values: CDR1 LNHDA, CDR2 SQIVND (reference sequence). After removal of 5 bases from V and 1 base from J, the junction contained 5 bases not matched to a gene.

In its sample, this clone is medium-sized (0.01 to 0.1%). The chain has TRBV5-1 and TRBJ1-1, with 7 bases matching TRBD1. Germline V gene lookup returns CDR1 SGHRS and CDR2 YFSETQ. V lost 4 bases and J lost 5; bases outside the gene matches: 8. The CDR3 sequence is 14 residues long. The CDR3 protein is CASSPRGLGTEAFF. The CDR3 DNA follows: TGCGCCAGCAGCCCTAGGGGGCTCGGGACTGAAGCTTTCTTT.

The V gene is TRBV7-2, the J gene TRBJ1-6; D remains unclear. The CDR3 extends over 13 amino acids. Germline lookup yields CDR1 SGHTA and CDR2 FQGNSA. V was trimmed by 7 bases and J by 0 bases, leaving 4 bases between them. CDR3 bases: TGTGCCAGCACTAGCTCCTATAATTCACCCCTCCACTTT. Translated: CASTSSYNSPLHF.

The V and J genes are TRBV19 and TRBJ1-1; TRBD1 aligns across 9 bases. There are 15 residues in the CDR3. V was pared by 3 bases and J by 5 bases, with 7 bases of the junction left unmatched. The germline gives CDR1 LNHDA, CDR2 SQIVND (reference sequence). The DNA for the CDR3 is TGTGCCAGTAGTATTGAATGGACAGGGGAAACTGAAGCTTTCTTT. Translation: CASSIEWTGETEAFF.

The chain uses TRBV7-9 and TRBJ2-3; unclear D gene. V dropped 6 bases and J dropped 6 bases, with 7 bases sitting between them. CDR1 and CDR2 from the germline V gene are SEHNR and FQNEAQ (reference sequence). This CDR3 has 11 amino acids. CDR3 sequence reads: CASRTVDTQYF. The CDR3 coding sequence is TGTGCCAGCAGGACCGTCGATACGCAGTATTTT.

Remarks on this clone: Other DNA sequences of this sample code for an identical CDR3. The rearrangement joins TRBV11-2 to TRBJ2-7; D gene uncertain. Germline CDR1 and CDR2: SGHAT and FQNNGV. CDR3 size: 19 residues. The V end lost 1 base, the J end lost 0 bases, and 22 bases lay between the germline ends. This CDR3 is CASSLGPPEDLTISYEQYF. CDR3 sequence (DNA): TGTGCCAGCAGCTTAGGGCCGCCAGAGGATTTAACTATCTCCTACGAGCAGTACTTC.

The table lists this clone with a count of one. The rearrangement uses TRBV19 and TRBJ1-1; a weak D match, TRBD1 (5 bases). This CDR3 spans 15 amino acids. The germline gives CDR1 LNHDA, CDR2 SQIVND (reference sequence). V lost 5 bases to trimming and J lost 3 bases, with 16 bases between them. CDR3 sequence reads: CASSVRDGGYTEAFF. For the CDR3, the DNA is TGTGCCAGTAGTGTTCGGGACGGCGGGTACACTGAAGCTTTCTTT.

This rearrangement joins TRBV5-6 to TRBJ2-3, with D perhaps TRBD1 (6 bases). The CDR3 is made up of 18 amino acids. CDR1 is SGHDT, CDR2 YYEEEE, per germline. Trimming stripped 0 bases from V and 2 bases from J, with 19 bases between. CDR3 in amino acids: CASSLGYRLAGVTDTQYF. As DNA, the CDR3 is TGTGCCAGCAGCTTGGGGTATAGGCTGGCAGGGGTCACAGATACGCAGTATTTT. The variable domain in full, with the rest retrieved from reference TRBV5-6 and TRBJ2-3, is DAGVTQSPTHLIKTRGQQVTLRCSPKSGHDTVSWYQQALGQGPQFIFQYYEEEERQRGNFPDRFSGHQFPNYSSELNVNALLLGDSALYLCASSLGYRLAGVTDTQYFGPGTRLTVL.

V is TRBV6-4 and J is TRBJ2-3; 14 nucleotides match TRBD2. This CDR3 spans 15 amino acids. Germline V lookup: CDR1 MRHNA, CDR2 SNTAGT. The V and J ends lost 0 bases and 8 bases, in that order; junction bases with no gene match: 1. CDR3 DNA: TGTGCCAGCAGTGACTCGACTAGCGGGGGGGGTACGCAGTATTTT. Protein sequence: CASSDSTSGGGTQYF.

V and J are TRBV15 and TRBJ1-1, with D possibly being TRBD1 (6 bases). Trimming removed 5 bases from V and 3 bases from J, with 16 bases in between. Germline V gives CDR1 LNHNV, CDR2 YYDKDF (reference sequence). This CDR3 is 15 amino acids long. CDR3 in DNA: TGTGCCACCAGCTTACGAGACAGGTTTTACACTGAAGCTTTCTTT. The encoded protein is CATSLRDRFYTEAFF.

V is TRBV7-9 and J is TRBJ1-5; D not certain. The CDR3 length is 14 residues. Germline CDR1 and CDR2: SEHNR and FQNEAQ (reference sequence). V lost 1 base and J lost 6, with 10 bases in between. Here the CDR3 DNA reads TGTGCCAGCAGCTTAGGGGAAGGGATTCAGCCCCAGCATTTT. This translates into CASSLGEGIQPQHF.

This clone appeared once. The chain employs TRBV6-1 and TRBJ2-7; the match to TRBD2 covers 14 bases. With 4 bases clipped from V and 2 bases from J, the junction kept 7 bases outside the gene matches. Germline CDR1 reads MNHNS; CDR2 reads SASEGT. This CDR3 has 17 amino acids. In nucleotides, the CDR3 is TGTGCCAGCAGTGGGGGGACTAGCGGGGGCCTAACCTACGAGCAGTACTTC. Its translation is CASSGGTSGGLTYEQYF.

This clone was seen only once. V gene TRBV6-1 combines with J gene TRBJ2-5, with 14 bases lining up with TRBD2. The CDR3 runs 15 residues. The germline V gene encodes CDR1 MNHNS and CDR2 SASEGT. Unmatched junction bases numbered 3, after V lost 4 bases and J lost 5 bases. The CDR3: CASSATSGGAETQYF. CDR3 DNA sequence: TGTGCCAGCAGTGCGACTAGCGGGGGGGCGGAGACCCAGTACTTC.

The V call is TRBV7-9, the J call TRBJ1-2, with D possibly being TRBD1 (6 bases). CDR1 SEHNR and CDR2 FQNEAQ come from the germline V gene (reference sequence). This CDR3 contains 15 residues. The ends were cut back, 5 bases at V and 6 bases at J, with 19 bases in the middle. CDR3 in amino acids: CASSTSRDNRDGYTF. CDR3 nucleotide sequence: TGTGCCAGCAGCACTTCCCGGGACAACAGGGATGGCTACACCTTC.

V is TRBV4-1 and J is TRBJ2-3; TRBD2 aligns across 7 bases. V gave up 4 bases and J gave up 0 bases; unmatched junction bases: 13. CDR1 and CDR2 (germline): MGHRA, YSYEKL. This CDR3 region has 18 residues. This chain's CDR3 is CASSLQPLTSTSTDTQYF. The CDR3 DNA reads as TGCGCCAGCAGCCTTCAACCCTTGACTAGCACTAGCACAGATACGCAGTATTTT.

This chain connects TRBV5-1 to TRBJ1-3; D gene unclear. The CDR3 runs 15 residues. Trimming took off 4 bases at V and 0 bases at J, with 11 bases between the two ends. Per the germline V gene, CDR1 is SGHRS and CDR2 is YFSETQ. The chain's CDR3 is CASSLNGNSGNTIYF. For the CDR3, the DNA is TGCGCCAGCAGCCTGAACGGCAACTCTGGAAACACCATATATTTT.

This clone was observed once. The chain uses TRBV9 and TRBJ2-3; D perhaps matches TRBD1 (6 bases). There are 14 residues in the CDR3. V lost 3 bases, J lost 5 bases, and 13 bases lay in between. Germline-derived CDR1 and CDR2 are SGDLS and YYNGEE. The chain's CDR3 is CASSATGLIDTQYF. The DNA for the CDR3 is TGTGCCAGCAGCGCCACAGGGCTCATAGATACGCAGTATTTT. The variable domain in full, completed from reference TRBV9 and TRBJ2-3, reads DSGVTQTPKHLITATGQRVTLRCSPRSGDLSVYWYQQSLDQGLQFLIQYYNGEERAKGNILERFSAQQFPDLHSELNLSSLELGDSALYFCASSATGLIDTQYFGPGTRLTVL.

Only one count was recorded for this clone. The V call is TRBV2, the J call TRBJ2-7; 8 bases agree with TRBD1. This CDR3 has 13 residues. The V gene end was trimmed by 6 bases and the J gene end by 3 bases; junction bases not matched to a gene: 4. Germline-derived CDR1 and CDR2 are SNHLY and FYNNEI. CDR3 coding DNA: TGTGCCAGCAGCCTCGGACAGGGCTACGAGCAGTACTTC. Translated: CASSLGQGYEQYF.

The chain combines TRBV10-1 with TRBJ1-1; weak D call: TRBD1 (5 bases). The CDR3 loop spans 14 amino acids. The V gene's germline CDR1 is WNHNN and CDR2 SYGVQD (reference sequence). V lost 3 bases and J lost 0, with 8 bases in between. The CDR3 here is CASSEEGMNTEAFF. The CDR3 nucleotides read TGCGCCAGCAGTGAAGAGGGGATGAACACTGAAGCTTTCTTT.